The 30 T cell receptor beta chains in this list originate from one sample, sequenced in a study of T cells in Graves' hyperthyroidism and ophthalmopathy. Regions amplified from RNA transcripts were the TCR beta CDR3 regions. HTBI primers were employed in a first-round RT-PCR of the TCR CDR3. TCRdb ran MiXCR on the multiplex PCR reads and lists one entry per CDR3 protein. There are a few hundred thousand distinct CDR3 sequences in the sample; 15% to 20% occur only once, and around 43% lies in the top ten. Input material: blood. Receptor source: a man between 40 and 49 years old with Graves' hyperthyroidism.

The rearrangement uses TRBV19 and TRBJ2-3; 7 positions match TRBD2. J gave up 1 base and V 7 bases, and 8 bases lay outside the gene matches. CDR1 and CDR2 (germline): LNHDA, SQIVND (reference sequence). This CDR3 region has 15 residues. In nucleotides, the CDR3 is TGTGCCAGTACCCCATGGGGAGGGGGCACAGATACGCAGTATTTT. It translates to CASTPWGGGTDTQYF.

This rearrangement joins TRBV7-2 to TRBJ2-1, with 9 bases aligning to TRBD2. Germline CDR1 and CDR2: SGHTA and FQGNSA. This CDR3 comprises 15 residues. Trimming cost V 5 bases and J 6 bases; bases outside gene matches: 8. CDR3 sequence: CASSRPSGDLNEQFF. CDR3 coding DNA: TGTGCCAGCAGCCGCCCTAGCGGGGACCTCAATGAGCAGTTCTTC.

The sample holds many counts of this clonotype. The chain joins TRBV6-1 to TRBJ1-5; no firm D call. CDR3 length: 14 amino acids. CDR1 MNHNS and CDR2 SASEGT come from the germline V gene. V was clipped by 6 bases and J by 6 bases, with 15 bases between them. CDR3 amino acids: CASRDGRGIQPQHF. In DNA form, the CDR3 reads TGTGCCAGCAGGGACGGGCGAGGAATTCAGCCCCAGCATTTT.

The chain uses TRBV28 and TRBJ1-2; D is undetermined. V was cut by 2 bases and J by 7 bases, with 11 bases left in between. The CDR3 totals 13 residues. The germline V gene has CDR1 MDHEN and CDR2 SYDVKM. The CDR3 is CASSLARPSGYTF. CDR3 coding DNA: TGTGCCAGCAGTTTAGCCCGGCCGAGTGGCTACACCTTC.

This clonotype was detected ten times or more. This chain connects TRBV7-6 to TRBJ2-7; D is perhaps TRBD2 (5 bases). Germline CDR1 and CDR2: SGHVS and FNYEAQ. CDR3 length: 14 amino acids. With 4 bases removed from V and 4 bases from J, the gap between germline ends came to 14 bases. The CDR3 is CASSSPGRVYEQYF. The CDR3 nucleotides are TGTGCCAGCAGCTCCCCCGGGCGGGTTTACGAGCAGTACTTC.

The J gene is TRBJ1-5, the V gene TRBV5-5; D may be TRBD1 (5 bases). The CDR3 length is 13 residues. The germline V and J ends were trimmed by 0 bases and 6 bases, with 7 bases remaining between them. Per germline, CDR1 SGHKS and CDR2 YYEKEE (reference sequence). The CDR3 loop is CASSLAQGQPQHF. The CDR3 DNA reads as TGTGCCAGCAGCTTGGCCCAGGGTCAGCCCCAGCATTTT.

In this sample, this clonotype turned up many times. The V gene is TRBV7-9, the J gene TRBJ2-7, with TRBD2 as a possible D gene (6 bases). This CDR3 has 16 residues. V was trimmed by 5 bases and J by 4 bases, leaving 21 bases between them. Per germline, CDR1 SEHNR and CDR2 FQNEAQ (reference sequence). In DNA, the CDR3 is TGTGCCAGCAGCCTCGGCGGGGACCCGTCGATATACGAGCAGTACTTC. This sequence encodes CASSLGGDPSIYEQYF.

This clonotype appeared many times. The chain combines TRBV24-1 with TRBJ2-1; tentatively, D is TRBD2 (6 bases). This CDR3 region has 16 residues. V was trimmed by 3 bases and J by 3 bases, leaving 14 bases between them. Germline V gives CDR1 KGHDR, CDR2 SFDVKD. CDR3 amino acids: CATSDPTAGFYNEQFF. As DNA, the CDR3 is TGTGCCACCAGTGATCCAACCGCGGGGTTCTACAATGAGCAGTTCTTC.

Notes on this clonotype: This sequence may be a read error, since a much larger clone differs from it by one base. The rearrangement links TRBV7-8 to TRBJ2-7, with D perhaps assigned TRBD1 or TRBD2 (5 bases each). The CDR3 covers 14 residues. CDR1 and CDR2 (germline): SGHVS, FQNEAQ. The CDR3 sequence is CANSSPTGHYEQYF. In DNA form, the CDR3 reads TGTGCCAACAGCTCCCCGACGGGGCACTACGAGCAGTACTTC.

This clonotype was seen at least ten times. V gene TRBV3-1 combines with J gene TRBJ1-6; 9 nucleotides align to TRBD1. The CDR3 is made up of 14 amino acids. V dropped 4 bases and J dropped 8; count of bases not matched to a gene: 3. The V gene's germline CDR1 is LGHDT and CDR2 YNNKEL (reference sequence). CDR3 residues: CASSLRDRDSPLHF. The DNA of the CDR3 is TGTGCCAGCAGCCTCCGGGACAGGGATTCACCCCTCCACTTT.

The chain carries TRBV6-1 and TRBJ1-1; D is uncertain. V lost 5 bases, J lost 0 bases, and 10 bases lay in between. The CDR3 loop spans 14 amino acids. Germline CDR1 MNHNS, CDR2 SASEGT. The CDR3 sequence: CASSPAPVNTEAFF. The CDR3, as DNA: TGTGCCAGCAGTCCCGCCCCAGTGAACACTGAAGCTTTCTTT.

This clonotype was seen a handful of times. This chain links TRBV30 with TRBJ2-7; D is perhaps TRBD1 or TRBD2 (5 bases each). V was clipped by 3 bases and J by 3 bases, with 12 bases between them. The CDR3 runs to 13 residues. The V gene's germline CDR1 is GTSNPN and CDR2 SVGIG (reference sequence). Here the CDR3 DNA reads TGTGCCTGGAGCCGGGACGGCCTCTACGAGCAGTACTTC. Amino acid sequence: CAWSRDGLYEQYF. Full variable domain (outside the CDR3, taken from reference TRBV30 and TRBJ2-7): SQTIHQWPATLVQPVGSPLSLECTVEGTSNPNLYWYRQAAGRGLQLLFYSVGIGQISSEVPQNLSASRPQDRQFILSSKKLLLSDSGFYLCAWSRDGLYEQYFGPGTRLTVT.

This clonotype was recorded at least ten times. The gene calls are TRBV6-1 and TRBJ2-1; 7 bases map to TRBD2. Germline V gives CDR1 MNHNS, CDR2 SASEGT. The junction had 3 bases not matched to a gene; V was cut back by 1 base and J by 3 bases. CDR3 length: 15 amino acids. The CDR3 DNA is TGTGCCAGCAGTGAAGAGGTAGCGGGCTACAATGAGCAGTTCTTC. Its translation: CASSEEVAGYNEQFF.

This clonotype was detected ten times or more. CDR3 residues: CASSEGLAGGRSEQYF. In nucleotides, the CDR3 is TGTGCCAGCAGCGAGGGATTAGCGGGGGGGCGTAGCGAGCAGTACTTC. The J gene is TRBJ2-7, the V gene TRBV9; 11 bases map to TRBD2. This CDR3 spans 16 amino acids. The germline V gene has CDR1 SGDLS and CDR2 YYNGEE. Trimming removed 3 bases from V and 6 bases from J; junction bases left unmatched: 11.

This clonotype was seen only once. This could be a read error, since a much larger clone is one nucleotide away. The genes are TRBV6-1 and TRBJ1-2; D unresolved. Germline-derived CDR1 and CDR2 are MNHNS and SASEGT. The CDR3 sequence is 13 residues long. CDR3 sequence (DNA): TGTGCCAGCAGTCGAGAGAGGAACTATTGCTACACCTTC. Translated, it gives CASSRERNYCYTF.

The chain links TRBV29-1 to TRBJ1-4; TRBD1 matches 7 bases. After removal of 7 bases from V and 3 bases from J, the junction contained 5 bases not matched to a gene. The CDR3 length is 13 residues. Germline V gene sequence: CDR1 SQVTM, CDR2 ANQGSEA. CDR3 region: CSGRDSSNEKLFF. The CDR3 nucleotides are TGCAGCGGCCGGGACAGCTCTAATGAAAAACTGTTTTTT.

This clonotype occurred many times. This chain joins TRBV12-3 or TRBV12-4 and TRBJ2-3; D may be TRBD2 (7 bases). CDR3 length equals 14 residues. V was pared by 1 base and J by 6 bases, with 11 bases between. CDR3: CASSLGGGADTQYF. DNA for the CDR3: TGTGCCAGCAGTTTAGGTGGGGGGGCGGATACGCAGTATTTT.

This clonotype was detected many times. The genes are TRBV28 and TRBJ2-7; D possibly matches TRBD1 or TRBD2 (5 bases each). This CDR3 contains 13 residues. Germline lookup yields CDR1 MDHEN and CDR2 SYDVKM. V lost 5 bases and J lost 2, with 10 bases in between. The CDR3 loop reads CASSRGPTYEQYF. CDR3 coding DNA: TGTGCCAGCAGTCGGGGCCCAACCTACGAGCAGTACTTC.

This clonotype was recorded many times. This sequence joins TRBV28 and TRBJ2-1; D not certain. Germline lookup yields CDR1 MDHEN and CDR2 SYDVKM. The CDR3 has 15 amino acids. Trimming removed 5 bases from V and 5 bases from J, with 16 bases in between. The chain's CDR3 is CASSPALRADNEQFF. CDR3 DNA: TGTGCCAGCAGTCCTGCCCTACGGGCCGACAATGAGCAGTTCTTC.

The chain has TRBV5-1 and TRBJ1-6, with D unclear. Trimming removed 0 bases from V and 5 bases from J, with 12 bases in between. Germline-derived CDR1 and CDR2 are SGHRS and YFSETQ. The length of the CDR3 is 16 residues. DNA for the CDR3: TGCGCCAGCAGCTTGGCTGGATCGACCAATAATTCACCCCTCCACTTT. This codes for CASSLAGSTNNSPLHF.

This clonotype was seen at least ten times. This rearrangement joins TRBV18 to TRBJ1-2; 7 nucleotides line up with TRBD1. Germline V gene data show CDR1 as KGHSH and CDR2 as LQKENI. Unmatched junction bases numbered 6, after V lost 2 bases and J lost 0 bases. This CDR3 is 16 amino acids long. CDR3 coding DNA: TGTGCCAGCTCACCAAGGACAGGCGACTCTAACTATGGCTACACCTTC. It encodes CASSPRTGDSNYGYTF.

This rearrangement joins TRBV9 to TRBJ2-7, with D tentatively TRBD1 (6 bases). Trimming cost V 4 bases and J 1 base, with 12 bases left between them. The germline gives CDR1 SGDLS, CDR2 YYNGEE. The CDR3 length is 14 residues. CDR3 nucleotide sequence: TGTGCCAGCAGCCGGACAGAAAGGTCCTACGAGCAGTACTTC. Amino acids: CASSRTERSYEQYF.

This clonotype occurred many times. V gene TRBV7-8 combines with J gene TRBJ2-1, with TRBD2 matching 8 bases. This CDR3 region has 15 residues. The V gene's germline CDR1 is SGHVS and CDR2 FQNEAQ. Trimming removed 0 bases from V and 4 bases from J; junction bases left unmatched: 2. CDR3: CASSLAGLAYNEQFF. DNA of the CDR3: TGTGCCAGCAGCTTAGCCGGACTAGCTTACAATGAGCAGTTCTTC.

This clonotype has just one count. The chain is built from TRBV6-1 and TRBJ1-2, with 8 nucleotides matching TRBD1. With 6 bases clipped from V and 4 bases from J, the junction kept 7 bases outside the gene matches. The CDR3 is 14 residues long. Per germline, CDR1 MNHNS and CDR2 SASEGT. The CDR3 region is CASSPGQGTYGYTF. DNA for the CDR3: TGTGCCAGCAGCCCCGGACAGGGTACCTATGGCTACACCTTC.

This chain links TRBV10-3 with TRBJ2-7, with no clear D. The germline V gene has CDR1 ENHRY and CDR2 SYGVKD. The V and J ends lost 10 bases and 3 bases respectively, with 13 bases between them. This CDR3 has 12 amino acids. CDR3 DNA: TGTGCCACCGAAACGCAGGACTACGAGCAGTACTTC. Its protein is CATETQDYEQYF.

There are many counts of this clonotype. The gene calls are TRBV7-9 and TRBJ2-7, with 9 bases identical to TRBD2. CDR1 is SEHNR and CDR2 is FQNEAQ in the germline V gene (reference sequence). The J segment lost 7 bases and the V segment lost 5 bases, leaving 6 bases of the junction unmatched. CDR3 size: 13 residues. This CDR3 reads CASSIGLAKEQYF. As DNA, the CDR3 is TGTGCCAGCAGCATCGGACTAGCGAAGGAGCAGTACTTC. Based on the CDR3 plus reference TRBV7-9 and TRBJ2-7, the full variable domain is DTGVSQNPRHKITKRGQNVTFRCDPISEHNRLYWYRQTLGQGPEFLTYFQNEAQLEKSRLLSDRFSAERPKGSFSTLEIQRTEQGDSAMYLCASSIGLAKEQYFGPGTRLTVT.

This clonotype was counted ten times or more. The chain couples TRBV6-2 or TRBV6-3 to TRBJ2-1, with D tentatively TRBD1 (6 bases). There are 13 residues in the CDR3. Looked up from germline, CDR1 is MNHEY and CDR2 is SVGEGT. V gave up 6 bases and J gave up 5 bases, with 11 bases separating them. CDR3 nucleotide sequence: TGTGCCAGCAGCCTACAGGGTGACAATGAGCAGTTCTTC. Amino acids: CASSLQGDNEQFF.

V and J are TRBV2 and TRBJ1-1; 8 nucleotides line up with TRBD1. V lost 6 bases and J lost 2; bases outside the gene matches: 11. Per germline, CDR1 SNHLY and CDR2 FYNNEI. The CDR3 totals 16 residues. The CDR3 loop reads CASRREAGGLNTEAFF. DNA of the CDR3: TGTGCCAGCAGGAGGGAGGCAGGGGGCCTTAACACTGAAGCTTTCTTT. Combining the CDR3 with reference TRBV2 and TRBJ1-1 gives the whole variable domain EPEVTQTPSHQVTQMGQEVILRCVPISNHLYFYWYRQILGQKVEFLVSFYNNEISEKSEIFDDQFSVERPDGSNFTLKIRSTKLEDSAMYFCASRREAGGLNTEAFFGQGTRLTVV.

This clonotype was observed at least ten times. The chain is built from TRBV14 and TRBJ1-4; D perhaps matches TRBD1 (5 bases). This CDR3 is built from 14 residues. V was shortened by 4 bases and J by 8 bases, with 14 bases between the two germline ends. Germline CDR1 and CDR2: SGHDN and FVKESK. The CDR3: CASSRTRRGEKLFF. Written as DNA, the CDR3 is TGTGCCAGCAGCCGGACACGGCGTGGGGAAAAACTGTTTTTT.

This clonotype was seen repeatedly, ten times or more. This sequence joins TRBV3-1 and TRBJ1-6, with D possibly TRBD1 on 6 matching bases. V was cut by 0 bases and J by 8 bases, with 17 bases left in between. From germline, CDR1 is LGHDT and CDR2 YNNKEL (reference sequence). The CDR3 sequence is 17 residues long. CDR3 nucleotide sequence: TGTGCCAGCAGCCAAGATCCGACAGGAACATTCTATTCACCCCTCCACTTT. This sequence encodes CASSQDPTGTFYSPLHF.